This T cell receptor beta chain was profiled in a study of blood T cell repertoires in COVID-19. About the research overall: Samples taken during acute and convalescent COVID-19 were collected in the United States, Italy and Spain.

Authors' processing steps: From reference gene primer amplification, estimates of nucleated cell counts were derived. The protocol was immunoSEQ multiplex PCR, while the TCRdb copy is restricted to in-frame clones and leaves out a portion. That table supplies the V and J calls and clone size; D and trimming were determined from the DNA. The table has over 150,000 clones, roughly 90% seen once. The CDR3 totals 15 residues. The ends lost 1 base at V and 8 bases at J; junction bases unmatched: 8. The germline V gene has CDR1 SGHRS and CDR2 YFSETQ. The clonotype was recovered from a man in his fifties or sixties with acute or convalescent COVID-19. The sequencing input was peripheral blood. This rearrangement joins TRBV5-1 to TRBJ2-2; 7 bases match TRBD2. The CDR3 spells CASSLRLAEGGELFF. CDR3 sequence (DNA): TGCGCCAGCAGCTTGCGGCTAGCGGAAGGGGGGGAGCTGTTTTTT.